The clone carrying this T cell receptor (beta chain) was seen more than once but under ten times. Its antigen is unidentified. The sample comes from a study of Graves' ophthalmopathy and Graves' hyperthyroidism. Study summary: Stable hyperthyroidism was defined by absence of ophthalmopathy within 18 months of follow-up. Study outcomes and limitations: Blood also carried most expanded thyroid clonotypes exceeding 0.001 frequency. At just over 70% sensitivity and 72.22% specificity, the model predicted progression of the ophthalmopathy.

Amplified material comprised TCR beta CDR3 regions derived from RNA transcripts. Scientists carried out first-round RT-PCR using HTBI primers and then a second-round multiplex PCR. TCRdb processed the multiplex PCR reads anew with MiXCR; each CDR3 protein has one entry. The repertoire includes approximately 540,000 distinct CDR3 sequences, 35% to 45% of them detected once, and 4% to 5% sits in the top ten. The J segment lost 3 bases and the V segment lost 5 bases, leaving 16 bases of the junction unmatched. Germline lookup yields CDR1 MDHEN and CDR2 SYDVKM. CDR3 length: 20 residues. Uncontrolled infections, pregnancy, lactation or other autoimmune diseases led to patient exclusion.

The chain recombines TRBV28 with TRBJ2-5; 15 nucleotides match TRBD2. The clonotype comes from an adult man with Graves' hyperthyroidism. The sample consisted of peripheral blood or thyroid tissue (not recorded which). The CDR3 reads CASSPTLGLAGGLGEETQYF. CDR3 nucleotide sequence: TGTGCCAGCAGTCCGACACTCGGACTAGCGGGGGGGCTAGGGGAAGAGACCCAGTACTTC.